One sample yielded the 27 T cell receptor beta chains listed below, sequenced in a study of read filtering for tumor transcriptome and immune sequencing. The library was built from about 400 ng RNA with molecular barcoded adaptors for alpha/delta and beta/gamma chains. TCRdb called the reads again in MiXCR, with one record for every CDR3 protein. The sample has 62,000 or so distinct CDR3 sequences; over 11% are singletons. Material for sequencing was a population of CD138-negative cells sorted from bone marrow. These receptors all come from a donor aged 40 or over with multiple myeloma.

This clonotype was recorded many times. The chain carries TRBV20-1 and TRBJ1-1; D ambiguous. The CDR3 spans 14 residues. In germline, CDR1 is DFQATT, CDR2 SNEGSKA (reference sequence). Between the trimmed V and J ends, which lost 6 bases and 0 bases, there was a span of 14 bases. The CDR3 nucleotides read TGCAGTGCCCCGGCGGCAGTGATGAACACTGAAGCTTTCTTT. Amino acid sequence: CSAPAAVMNTEAFF.

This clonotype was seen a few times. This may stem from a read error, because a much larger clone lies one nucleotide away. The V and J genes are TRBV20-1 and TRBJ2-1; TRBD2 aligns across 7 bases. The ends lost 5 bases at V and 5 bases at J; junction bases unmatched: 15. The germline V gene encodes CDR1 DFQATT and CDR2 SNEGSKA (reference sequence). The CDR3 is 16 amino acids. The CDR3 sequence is CSAGAPSSGTHNEQFF. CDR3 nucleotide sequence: TGCAGTGCTGGAGCCCCGTCTAGCGGCACACACAATGAGCAGTTCTTC.

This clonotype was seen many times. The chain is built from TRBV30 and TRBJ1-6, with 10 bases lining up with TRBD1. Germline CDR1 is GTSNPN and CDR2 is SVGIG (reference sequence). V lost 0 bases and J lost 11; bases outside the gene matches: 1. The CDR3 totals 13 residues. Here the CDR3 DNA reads TGTGCCTGGAGTGTAGGACAGGGGGCACCCCTCCACTTT. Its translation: CAWSVGQGAPLHF.

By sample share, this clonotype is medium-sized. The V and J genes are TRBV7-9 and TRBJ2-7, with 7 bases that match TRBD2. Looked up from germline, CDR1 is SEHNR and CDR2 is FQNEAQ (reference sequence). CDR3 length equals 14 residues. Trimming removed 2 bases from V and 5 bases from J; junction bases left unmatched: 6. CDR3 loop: CASSLQAGANEQYF. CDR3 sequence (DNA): TGTGCCAGCAGCTTACAGGCGGGAGCTAACGAGCAGTACTTC.

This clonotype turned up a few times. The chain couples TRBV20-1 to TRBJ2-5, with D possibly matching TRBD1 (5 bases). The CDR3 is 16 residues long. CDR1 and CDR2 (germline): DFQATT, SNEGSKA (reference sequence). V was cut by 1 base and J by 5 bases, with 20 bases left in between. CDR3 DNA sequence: TGCAGTGCTAGAGTGACAGAAGAATTACGACGGGAGACCCAGTACTTC. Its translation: CSARVTEELRRETQYF.

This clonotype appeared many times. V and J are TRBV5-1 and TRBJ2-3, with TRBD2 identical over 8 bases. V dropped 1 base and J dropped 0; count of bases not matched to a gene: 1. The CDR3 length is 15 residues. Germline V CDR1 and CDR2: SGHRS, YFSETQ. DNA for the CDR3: TGCGCCAGCAGCTTGTCTAGCGGGAGCACAGATACGCAGTATTTT. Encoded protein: CASSLSSGSTDTQYF.

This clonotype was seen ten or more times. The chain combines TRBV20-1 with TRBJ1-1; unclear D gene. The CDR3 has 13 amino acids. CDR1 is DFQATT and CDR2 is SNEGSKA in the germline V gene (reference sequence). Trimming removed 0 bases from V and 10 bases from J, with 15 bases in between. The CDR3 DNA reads TGCAGTGCTAGAGATCGGCCCTCGTCGGTAGCTTTCTTT. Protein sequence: CSARDRPSSVAFF.

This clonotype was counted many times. CDR3 sequence (DNA): TGTGCCAGCAGTTTAGTCATTAGTGAAAAACTGTTTTTT. It translates to CASSLVISEKLFF. The chain uses TRBV27 and TRBJ1-4; D gene ambiguous. With 2 bases removed from V and 7 bases from J, the gap between germline ends came to 8 bases. The CDR3 is 13 residues long. The germline gives CDR1 MNHEY, CDR2 SMNVEV (reference sequence).

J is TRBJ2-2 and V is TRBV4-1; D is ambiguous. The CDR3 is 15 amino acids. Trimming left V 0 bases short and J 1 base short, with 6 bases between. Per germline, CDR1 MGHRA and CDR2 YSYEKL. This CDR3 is CASSQDEVNTGELFF. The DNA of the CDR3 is TGCGCCAGCAGCCAAGATGAGGTGAACACCGGGGAGCTGTTTTTT.

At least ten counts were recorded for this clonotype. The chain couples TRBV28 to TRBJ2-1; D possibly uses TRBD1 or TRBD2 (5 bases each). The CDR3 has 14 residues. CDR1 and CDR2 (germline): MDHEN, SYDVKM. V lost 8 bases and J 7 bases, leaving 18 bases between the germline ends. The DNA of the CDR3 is TGTGCCAGCTATTGGGCAGGGACGGGAAATGAGCAGTTCTTC. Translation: CASYWAGTGNEQFF.

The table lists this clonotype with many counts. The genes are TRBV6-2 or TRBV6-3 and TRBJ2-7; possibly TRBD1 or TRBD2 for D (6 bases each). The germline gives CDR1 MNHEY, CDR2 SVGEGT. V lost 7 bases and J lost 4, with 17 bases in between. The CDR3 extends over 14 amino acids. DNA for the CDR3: TGTGCCAGCATTAGAACCGGGGGCGTTTACGAGCAGTACTTC. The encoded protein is CASIRTGGVYEQYF.

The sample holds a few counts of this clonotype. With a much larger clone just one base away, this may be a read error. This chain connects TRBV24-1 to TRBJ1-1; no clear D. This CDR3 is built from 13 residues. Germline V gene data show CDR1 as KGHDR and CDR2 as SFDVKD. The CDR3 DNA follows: TGTGCCGCCAGTGCCCCCCAGAACACTGAAGCTTTCTTT. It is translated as CAASAPQNTEAFF.

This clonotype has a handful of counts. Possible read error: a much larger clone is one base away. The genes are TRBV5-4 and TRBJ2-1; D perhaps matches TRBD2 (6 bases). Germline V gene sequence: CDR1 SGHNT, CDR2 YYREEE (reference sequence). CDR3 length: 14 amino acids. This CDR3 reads CASGFGGIVNEQFF. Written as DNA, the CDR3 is TGTGCCAGCGGCTTTGGCGGGATAGTCAATGAGCAGTTCTTC. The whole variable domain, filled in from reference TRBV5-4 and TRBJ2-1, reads ETGVTQSPTHLIKTRGQQVTLRCSSQSGHNTVSWYQQALGQGPQFIFQYYREEENGRGNFPPRFSGLQFPNYSSELNVNALELDDSALYLCASGFGGIVNEQFFGPGTRLTVL.

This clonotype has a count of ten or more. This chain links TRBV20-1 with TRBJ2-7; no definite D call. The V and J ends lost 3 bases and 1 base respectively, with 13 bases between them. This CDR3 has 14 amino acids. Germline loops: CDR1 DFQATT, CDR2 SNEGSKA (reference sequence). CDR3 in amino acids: CSARDHQRSYEQYF. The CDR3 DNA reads TGCAGTGCTAGGGACCACCAACGATCCTACGAGCAGTACTTC.

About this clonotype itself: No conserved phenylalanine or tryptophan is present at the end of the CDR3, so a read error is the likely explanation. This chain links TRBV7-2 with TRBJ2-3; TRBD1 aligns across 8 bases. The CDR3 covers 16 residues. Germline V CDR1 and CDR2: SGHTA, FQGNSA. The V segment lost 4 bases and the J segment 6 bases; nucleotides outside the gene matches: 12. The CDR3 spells CASSYLGQGASDTQYS. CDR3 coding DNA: TGTGCCAGCAGCTACTTAGGGCAGGGGGCATCGGATACGCAGTATTCT.

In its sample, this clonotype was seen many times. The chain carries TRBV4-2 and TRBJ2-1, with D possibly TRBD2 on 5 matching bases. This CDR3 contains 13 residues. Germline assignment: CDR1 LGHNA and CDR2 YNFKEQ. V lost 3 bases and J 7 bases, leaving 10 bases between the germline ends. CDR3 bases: TGTGCCAGCAGCCATGGACTCCCGAATGAGCAGTTCTTC. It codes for CASSHGLPNEQFF.

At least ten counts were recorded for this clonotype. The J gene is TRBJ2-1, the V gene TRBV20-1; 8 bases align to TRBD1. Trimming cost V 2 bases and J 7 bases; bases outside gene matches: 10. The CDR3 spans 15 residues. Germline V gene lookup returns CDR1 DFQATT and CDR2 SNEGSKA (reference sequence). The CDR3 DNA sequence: TGCAGTGCTAGAAAAGGGCAGGGGGCTGGAAATGAGCAGTTCTTC. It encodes CSARKGQGAGNEQFF.

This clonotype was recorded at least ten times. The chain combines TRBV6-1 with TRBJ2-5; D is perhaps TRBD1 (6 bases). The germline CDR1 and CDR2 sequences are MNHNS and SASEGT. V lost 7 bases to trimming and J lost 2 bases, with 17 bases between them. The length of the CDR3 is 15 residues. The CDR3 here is CASTTGSVAQETQYF. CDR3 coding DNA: TGTGCCAGCACCACAGGGTCGGTGGCTCAAGAGACCCAGTACTTC.

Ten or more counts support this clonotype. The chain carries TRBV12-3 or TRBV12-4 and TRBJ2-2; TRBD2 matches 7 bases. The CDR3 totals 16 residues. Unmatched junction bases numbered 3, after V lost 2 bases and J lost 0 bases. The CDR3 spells CASSLSSGANTGELFF. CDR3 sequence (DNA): TGTGCCAGCAGTTTATCCAGCGGGGCGAACACCGGGGAGCTGTTTTTT.

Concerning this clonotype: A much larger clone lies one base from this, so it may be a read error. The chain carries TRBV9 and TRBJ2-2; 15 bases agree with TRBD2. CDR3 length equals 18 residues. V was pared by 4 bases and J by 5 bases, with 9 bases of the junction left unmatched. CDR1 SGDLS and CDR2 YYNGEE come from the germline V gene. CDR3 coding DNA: TGTGCCAGCAGCTGGTCGGGACTAGCGGGAGGCGGTACCGGGGAGCTGTTTTTT. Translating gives CASSWSGLAGGGTGELFF.

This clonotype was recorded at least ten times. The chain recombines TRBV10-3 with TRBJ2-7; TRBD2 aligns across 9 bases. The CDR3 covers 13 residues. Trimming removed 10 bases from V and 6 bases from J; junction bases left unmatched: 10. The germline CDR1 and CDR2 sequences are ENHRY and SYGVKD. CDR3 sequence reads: CATAGAGGGEQYF. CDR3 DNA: TGTGCCACCGCGGGGGCGGGAGGGGGCGAGCAGTACTTC.

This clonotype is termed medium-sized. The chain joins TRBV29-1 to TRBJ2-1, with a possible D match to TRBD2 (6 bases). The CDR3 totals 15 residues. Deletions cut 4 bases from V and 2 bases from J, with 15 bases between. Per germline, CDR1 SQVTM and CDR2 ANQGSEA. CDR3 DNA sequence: TGCAGCGTTGGAGGGAATAGCGGCACCTACAATGAGCAGTTCTTC. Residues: CSVGGNSGTYNEQFF.

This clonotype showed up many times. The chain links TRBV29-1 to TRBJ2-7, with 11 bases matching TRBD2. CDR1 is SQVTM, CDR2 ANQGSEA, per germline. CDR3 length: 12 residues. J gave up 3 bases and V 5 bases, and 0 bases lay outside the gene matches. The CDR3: CSVTSGSYEQYF. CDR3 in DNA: TGCAGCGTTACTAGCGGGAGCTACGAGCAGTACTTC.

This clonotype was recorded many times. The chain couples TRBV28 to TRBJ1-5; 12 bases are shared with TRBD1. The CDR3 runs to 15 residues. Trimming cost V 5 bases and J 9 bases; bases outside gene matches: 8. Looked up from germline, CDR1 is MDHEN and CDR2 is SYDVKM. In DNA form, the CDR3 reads TGTGCCAGCAGTGCCGGGACAGGGGGCTTGAGGCCCCAGCATTTT. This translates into CASSAGTGGLRPQHF.

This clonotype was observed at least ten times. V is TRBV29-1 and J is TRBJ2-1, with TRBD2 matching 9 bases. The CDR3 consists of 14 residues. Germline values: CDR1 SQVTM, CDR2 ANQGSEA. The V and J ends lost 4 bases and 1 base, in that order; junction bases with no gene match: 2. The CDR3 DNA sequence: TGCAGCGTTGTAAGCGGGAGGTCCTACAATGAGCAGTTCTTC. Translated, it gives CSVVSGRSYNEQFF.

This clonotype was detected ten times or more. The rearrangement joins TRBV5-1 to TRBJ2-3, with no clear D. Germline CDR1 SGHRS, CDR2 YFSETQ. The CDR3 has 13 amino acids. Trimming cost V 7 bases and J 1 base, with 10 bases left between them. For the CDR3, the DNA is TGCGCCAGCCGAGTCGATGGCACAGATACGCAGTATTTT. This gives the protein CASRVDGTDTQYF.

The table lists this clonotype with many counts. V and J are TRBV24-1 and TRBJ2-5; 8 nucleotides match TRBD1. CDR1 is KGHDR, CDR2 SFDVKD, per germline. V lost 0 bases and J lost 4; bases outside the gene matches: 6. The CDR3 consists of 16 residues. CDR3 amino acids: CATSDLQGTGGETQYF. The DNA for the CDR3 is TGTGCCACCAGTGATTTGCAGGGGACAGGAGGAGAGACCCAGTACTTC.